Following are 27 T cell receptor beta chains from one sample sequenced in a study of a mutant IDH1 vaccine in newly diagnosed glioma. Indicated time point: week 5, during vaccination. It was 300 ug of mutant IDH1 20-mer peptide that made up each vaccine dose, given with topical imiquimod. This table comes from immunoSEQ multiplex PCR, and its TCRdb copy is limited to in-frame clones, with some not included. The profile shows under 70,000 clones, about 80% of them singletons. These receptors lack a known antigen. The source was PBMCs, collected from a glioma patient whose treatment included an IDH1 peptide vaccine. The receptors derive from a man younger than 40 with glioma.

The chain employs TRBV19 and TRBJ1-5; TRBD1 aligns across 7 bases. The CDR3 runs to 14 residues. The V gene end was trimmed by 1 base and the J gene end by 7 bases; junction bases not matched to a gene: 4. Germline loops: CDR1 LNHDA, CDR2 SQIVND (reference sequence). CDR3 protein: CASSIVAGGQPQHF. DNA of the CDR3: TGTGCCAGTAGTATAGTAGCAGGGGGGCAGCCCCAGCATTTT.

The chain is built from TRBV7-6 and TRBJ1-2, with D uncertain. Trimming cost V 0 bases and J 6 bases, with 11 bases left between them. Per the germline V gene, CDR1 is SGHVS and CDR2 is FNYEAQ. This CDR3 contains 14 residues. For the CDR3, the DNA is TGTGCCAGCAGCTTAGCGTTTGGGTCCGATGGCTACACCTTC. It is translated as CASSLAFGSDGYTF.

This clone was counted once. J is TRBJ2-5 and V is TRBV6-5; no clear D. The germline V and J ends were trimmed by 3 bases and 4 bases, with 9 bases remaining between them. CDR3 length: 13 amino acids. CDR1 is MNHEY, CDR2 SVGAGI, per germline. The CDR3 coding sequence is TGTGCCAGCAGTTATTGGGAAGGAGAGACCCAGTACTTC. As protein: CASSYWEGETQYF.

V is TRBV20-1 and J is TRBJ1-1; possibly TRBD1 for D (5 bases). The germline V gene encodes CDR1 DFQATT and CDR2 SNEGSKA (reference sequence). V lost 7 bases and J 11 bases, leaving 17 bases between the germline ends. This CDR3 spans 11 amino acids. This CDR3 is CSVERGEAAFF. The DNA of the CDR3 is TGCAGTGTAGAAAGGGGCGAGGCGGCTTTCTTT.

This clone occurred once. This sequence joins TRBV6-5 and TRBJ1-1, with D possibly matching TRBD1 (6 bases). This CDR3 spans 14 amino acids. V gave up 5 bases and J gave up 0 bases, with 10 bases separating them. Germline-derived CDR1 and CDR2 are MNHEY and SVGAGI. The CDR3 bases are TGTGCCAGCAGTGGGGGCGGTTTGAACACTGAAGCTTTCTTT. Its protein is CASSGGGLNTEAFF.

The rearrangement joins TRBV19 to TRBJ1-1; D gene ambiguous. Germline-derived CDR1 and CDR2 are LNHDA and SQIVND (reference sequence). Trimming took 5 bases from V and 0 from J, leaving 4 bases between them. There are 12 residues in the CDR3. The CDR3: CASSRMNTEAFF. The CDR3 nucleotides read TGTGCCAGTAGTCGCATGAACACTGAAGCTTTCTTT.

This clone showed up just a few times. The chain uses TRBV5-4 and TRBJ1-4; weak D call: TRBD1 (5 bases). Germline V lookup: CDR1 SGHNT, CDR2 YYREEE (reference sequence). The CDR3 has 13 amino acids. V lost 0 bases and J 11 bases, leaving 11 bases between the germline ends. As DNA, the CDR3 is TGTGCCAGCAGCTTGGATTTGGCAGGGAAACTGTTTTTT. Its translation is CASSLDLAGKLFF.

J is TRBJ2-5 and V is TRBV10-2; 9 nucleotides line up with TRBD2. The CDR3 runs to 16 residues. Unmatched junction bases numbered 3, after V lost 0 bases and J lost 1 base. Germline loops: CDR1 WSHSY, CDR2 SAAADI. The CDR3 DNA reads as TGCGCCAGCAGTGAGTCGAAAGCGGGGGGCCAAGAGACCCAGTACTTC. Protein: CASSESKAGGQETQYF.

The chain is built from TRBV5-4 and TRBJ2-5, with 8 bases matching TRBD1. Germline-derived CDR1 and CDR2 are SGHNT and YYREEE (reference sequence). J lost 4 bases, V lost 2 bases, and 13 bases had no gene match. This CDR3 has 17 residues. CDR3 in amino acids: CASSFKGGQGARETQYF. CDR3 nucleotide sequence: TGTGCCAGCAGCTTCAAAGGGGGCCAGGGGGCGAGAGAGACCCAGTACTTC. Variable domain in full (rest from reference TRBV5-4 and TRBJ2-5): ETGVTQSPTHLIKTRGQQVTLRCSSQSGHNTVSWYQQALGQGPQFIFQYYREEENGRGNFPPRFSGLQFPNYSSELNVNALELDDSALYLCASSFKGGQGARETQYFGPGTRLLVL.

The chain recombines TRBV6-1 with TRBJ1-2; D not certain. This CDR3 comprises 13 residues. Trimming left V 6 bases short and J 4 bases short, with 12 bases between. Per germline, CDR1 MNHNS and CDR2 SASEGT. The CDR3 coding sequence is TGTGCCAGCAGGCACTCGGCCGGCTATGGCTACACCTTC. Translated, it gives CASRHSAGYGYTF.

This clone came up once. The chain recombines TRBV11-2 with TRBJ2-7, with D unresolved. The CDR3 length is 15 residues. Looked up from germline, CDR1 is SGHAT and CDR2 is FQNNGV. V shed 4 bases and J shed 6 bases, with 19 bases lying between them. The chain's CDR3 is CASSSKDLLGLEQYF. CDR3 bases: TGTGCCAGCAGCTCAAAGGACCTTTTAGGCCTCGAGCAGTACTTC.

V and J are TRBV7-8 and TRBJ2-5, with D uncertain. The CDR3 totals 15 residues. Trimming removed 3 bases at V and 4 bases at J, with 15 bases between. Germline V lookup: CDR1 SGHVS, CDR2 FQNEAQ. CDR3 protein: CASSLSGGVAETQYF. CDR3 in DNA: TGTGCCAGCAGCTTGTCGGGCGGTGTGGCAGAGACCCAGTACTTC.

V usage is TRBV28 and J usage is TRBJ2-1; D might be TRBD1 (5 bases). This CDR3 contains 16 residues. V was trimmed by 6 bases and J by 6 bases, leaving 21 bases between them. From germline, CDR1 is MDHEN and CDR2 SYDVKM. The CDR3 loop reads CASRQRGHYLGNEQFF. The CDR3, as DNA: TGTGCCAGCAGGCAAAGGGGCCACTACCTGGGCAATGAGCAGTTCTTC.

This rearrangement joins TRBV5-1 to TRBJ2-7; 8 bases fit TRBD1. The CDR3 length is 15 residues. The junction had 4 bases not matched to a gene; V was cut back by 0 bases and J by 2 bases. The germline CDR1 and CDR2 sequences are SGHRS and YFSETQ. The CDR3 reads CASSLGGTGPYEQYF. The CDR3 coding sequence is TGCGCCAGCAGCTTGGGGGGGACAGGCCCCTACGAGCAGTACTTC.

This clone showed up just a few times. As DNA, the CDR3 is TGTGCCTGGAGTGAGGGTACCAATGAAAAACTGTTTTTT. Translating it yields CAWSEGTNEKLFF. The chain couples TRBV30 to TRBJ1-4; no reliable D call. CDR3 length equals 13 residues. The germline V gene has CDR1 GTSNPN and CDR2 SVGIG (reference sequence). The V and J ends lost 1 base and 5 bases respectively, with 8 bases between them.

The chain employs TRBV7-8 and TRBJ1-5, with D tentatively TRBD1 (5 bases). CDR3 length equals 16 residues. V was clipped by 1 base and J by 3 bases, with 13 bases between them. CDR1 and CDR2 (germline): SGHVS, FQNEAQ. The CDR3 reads CASSLDSWGDNQPQHF. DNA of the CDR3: TGTGCCAGCAGCTTAGATAGTTGGGGGGACAATCAGCCCCAGCATTTT. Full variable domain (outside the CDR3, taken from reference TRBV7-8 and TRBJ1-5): GAGVSQSPRYKVAKRGQDVALRCDPISGHVSLFWYQQALGQGPEFLTYFQNEAQLDKSGLPSDRFFAERPEGSVSTLKIQRTQQEDSAVYLCASSLDSWGDNQPQHFGDGTRLSIL.

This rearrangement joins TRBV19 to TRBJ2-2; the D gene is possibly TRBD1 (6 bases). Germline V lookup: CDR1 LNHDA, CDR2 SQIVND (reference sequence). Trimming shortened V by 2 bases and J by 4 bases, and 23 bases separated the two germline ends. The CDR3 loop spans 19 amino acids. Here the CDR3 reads CASSIRSPKTGLGTGELFF. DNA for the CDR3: TGTGCCAGTAGTATACGGTCCCCCAAGACAGGATTAGGCACCGGGGAGCTGTTTTTT.

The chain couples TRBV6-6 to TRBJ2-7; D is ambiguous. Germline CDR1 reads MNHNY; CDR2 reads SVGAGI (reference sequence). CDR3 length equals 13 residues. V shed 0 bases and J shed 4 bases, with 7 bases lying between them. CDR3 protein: CASSYSLQYEQYF. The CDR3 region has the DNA TGTGCCAGCAGTTACTCGCTCCAGTACGAGCAGTACTTC.

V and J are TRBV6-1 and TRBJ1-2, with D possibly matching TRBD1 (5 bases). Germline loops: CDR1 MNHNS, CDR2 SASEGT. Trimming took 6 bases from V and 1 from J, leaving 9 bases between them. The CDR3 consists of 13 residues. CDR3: CASSKDNNYGYTF. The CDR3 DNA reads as TGTGCCAGCAGCAAGGACAATAACTATGGCTACACCTTC.

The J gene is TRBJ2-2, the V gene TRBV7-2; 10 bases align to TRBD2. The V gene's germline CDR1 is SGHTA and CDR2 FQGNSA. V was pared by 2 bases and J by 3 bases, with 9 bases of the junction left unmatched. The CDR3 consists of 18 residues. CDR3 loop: CASSLSPTGTSDTGELFF. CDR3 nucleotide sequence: TGTGCCAGCAGCTTAAGCCCAACCGGGACTAGCGACACCGGGGAGCTGTTTTTT.

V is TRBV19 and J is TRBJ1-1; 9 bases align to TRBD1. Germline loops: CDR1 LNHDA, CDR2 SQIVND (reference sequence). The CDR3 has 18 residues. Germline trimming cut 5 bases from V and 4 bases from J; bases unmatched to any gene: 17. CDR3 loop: CASSHRTGARGRGTEAFF. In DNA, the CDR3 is TGTGCCAGTAGTCACCGGACAGGGGCGAGGGGGCGAGGCACTGAAGCTTTCTTT.

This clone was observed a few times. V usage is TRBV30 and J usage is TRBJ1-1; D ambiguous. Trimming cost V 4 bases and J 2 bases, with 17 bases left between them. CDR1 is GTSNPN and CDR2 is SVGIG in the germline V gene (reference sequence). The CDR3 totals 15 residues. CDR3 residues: CAWTSSIPRNTEAFF. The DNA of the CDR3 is TGTGCCTGGACCTCGAGCATCCCCAGAAACACTGAAGCTTTCTTT.

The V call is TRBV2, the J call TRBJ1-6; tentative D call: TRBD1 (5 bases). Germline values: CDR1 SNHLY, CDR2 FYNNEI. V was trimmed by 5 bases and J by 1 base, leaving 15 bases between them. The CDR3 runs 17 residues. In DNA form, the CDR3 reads TGTGCCAGCAGTCCTCCGGTGGGGGATTCCTATAATTCACCCCTCCACTTT. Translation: CASSPPVGDSYNSPLHF.

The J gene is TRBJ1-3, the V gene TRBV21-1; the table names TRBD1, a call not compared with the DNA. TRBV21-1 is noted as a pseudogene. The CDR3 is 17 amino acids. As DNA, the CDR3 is TGTGCCAGCAGCGGAACGGGACAGGGGGCATCTGGAAACACCATATATTTT. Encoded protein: CASSGTGQGASGNTIYF.

This CDR3 reads CASSESKNRGLNGYTF. CDR3 nucleotides: TGCGCCAGCAGTGAAAGTAAGAACAGGGGTTTGAATGGCTACACCTTC. The J gene is TRBJ1-2, the V gene TRBV10-1; 7 bases match TRBD1. V lost 3 bases to trimming and J lost 6 bases; unmatched junction nucleotides: 13. This CDR3 is 16 amino acids long. CDR1 is WNHNN, CDR2 SYGVQD, per germline (reference sequence).

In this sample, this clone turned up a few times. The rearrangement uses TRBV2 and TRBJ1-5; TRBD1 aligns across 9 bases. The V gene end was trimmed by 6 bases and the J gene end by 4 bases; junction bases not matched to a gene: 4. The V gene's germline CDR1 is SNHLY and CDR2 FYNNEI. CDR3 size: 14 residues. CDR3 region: CASSGQGLNQPQHF. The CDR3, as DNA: TGTGCCAGCAGCGGACAGGGGCTAAATCAGCCCCAGCATTTT.

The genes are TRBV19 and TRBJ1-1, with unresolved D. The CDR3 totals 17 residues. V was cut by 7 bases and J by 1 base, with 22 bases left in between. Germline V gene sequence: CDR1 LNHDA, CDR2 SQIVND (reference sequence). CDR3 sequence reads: CASTPLVVVPGNTEAFF. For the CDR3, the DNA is TGTGCCAGTACCCCCTTAGTTGTGGTTCCCGGGAACACTGAAGCTTTCTTT.